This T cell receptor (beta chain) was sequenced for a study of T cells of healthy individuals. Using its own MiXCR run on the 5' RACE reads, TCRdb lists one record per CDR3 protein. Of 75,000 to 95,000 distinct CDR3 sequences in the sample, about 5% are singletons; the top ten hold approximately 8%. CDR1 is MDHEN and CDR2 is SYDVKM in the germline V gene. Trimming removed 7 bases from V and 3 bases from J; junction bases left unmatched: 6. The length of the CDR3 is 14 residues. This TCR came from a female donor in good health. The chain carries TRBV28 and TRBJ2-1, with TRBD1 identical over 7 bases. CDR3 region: CASTHRGYYNEQFF. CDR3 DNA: TGTGCCAGCACGCACAGGGGTTACTACAATGAGCAGTTCTTC.